This T cell receptor beta chain was recorded in a study of blood T cell repertoires in COVID-19. Whole-study context: From T cells, B-cell-depleted T cells, or PBMCs came the material, which was cDNA or gDNA.

Germline V gene sequence: CDR1 MGHRA, CDR2 YSYEKL. Trimming removed 6 bases at V and 6 bases at J, with 17 bases between. The CDR3 is made up of 14 amino acids. Generated by immunoSEQ multiplex PCR, the TCRdb table keeps only in-frame clones and is missing some. The table lists 45,000 to 50,000 clones, about nine tenths of them singletons. The rearrangement links TRBV4-1 to TRBJ1-2; maybe TRBD1 (5 bases). The clonotype was recovered from a human donor in a cohort sampled during active COVID-19. Sequenced: peripheral blood. DNA for the CDR3: TGCGCCAGCAGTCTATCAAGGGGCCAGGATGGCTACACCTTC. Amino acid sequence: CASSLSRGQDGYTF.